This passage covers 26 T cell receptor beta chains from one sample sequenced in a study of cytomegalovirus exposure and HLA in healthy donors. With 60 Vbeta and 13 Jbeta primers, the PCR was carried out. Sequencing was performed with immunoSEQ multiplex PCR; in TCRdb, only in-frame clones are kept and a portion is missing. The sample contains roughly 130,000 clones, roughly two thirds of which appear only once. Material for sequencing was PBMCs. The source of these receptors is a young man in good health and CMV-seropositive.

This chain joins TRBV5-6 and TRBJ1-5; TRBD1 is a possible D gene (5 bases). Per the germline V gene, CDR1 is SGHDT and CDR2 is YYEEEE. V lost 4 bases and J 0 bases, leaving 17 bases between the germline ends. The CDR3 length is 17 residues. In DNA form, the CDR3 reads TGTGCCAGCAGCCCTCAGCGTGGGGGGGATAGCAATCAGCCCCAGCATTTT. Protein sequence: CASSPQRGGDSNQPQHF.

The V and J genes are TRBV2 and TRBJ2-3, with TRBD1 as a possible D gene (6 bases). This CDR3 is built from 14 residues. Germline V gene sequence: CDR1 SNHLY, CDR2 FYNNEI. V was pared by 4 bases and J by 2 bases, with 10 bases between. This CDR3 is CASSAGAVTDTQYF. The CDR3 region has the DNA TGTGCCAGCAGTGCAGGGGCGGTCACAGATACGCAGTATTTT.

V gene TRBV7-2 combines with J gene TRBJ2-7, with TRBD2 identical over 7 bases. Germline assignment: CDR1 SGHTA and CDR2 FQGNSA. The CDR3 contains 14 residues. Germline trimming cut 2 bases from V and 5 bases from J; bases unmatched to any gene: 6. The CDR3: CASSLIAGENEQYF. CDR3 bases: TGTGCCAGCAGCTTAATTGCGGGAGAAAACGAGCAGTACTTC. The full variable domain, its missing parts supplied by reference TRBV7-2 and TRBJ2-7, is GAGVSQSPSNKVTEKGKDVELRCDPISGHTALYWYRQSLGQGLEFLIYFQGNSAPDKSGLPSDRFSAERTGGSVSTLTIQRTQQEDSAVYLCASSLIAGENEQYFGPGTRLTVT.

The chain carries TRBV5-1 and TRBJ1-1; 7 bases fit TRBD1. The length of the CDR3 is 13 residues. Germline CDR1 SGHRS, CDR2 YFSETQ. The ends lost 0 bases at V and 7 bases at J; junction bases unmatched: 3. The CDR3 DNA follows: TGCGCCAGCAGCTTGGAACAGGGGATTGAAGCTTTCTTT. It specifies CASSLEQGIEAFF.

This sequence joins TRBV29-1 and TRBJ2-7; TRBD1 matches at 9 bases. CDR1 and CDR2 (germline): SQVTM, ANQGSEA. There are 16 residues in the CDR3. V trimming: 3 bases; J trimming: 2 bases; junction bases outside the gene matches: 11. The CDR3: CSVEKGQGLLTYEQYF. For the CDR3, the DNA is TGCAGCGTTGAGAAGGGACAGGGCCTCCTTACCTACGAGCAGTACTTC.

The chain couples TRBV9 to TRBJ1-1, with D possibly being TRBD1 (5 bases). This CDR3 comprises 13 residues. The germline V gene has CDR1 SGDLS and CDR2 YYNGEE. V was cut by 2 bases and J by 4 bases, with 9 bases left in between. Here the CDR3 reads CASSVGQGTEAFF. CDR3 in DNA: TGTGCCAGCAGCGTTGGACAAGGCACTGAAGCTTTCTTT.

The chain is built from TRBV7-3 and TRBJ1-1; D ambiguous. V was clipped by 6 bases and J by 3 bases, with 11 bases between them. Germline CDR1 reads SGHTA; CDR2 reads FQGTGA. CDR3 length: 13 amino acids. The CDR3 coding sequence is TGTGCCAGCAGTCACACCCGGGACACTGAAGCTTTCTTT. It yields the protein CASSHTRDTEAFF.

The genes are TRBV7-7 and TRBJ2-1, with TRBD2 identical over 9 bases. The CDR3 length is 14 residues. In germline, CDR1 is SSHAT, CDR2 FNYEAQ (reference sequence). This CDR3 reads CAQVVAGVLNEQFF. Here the CDR3 DNA reads TGTGCTCAGGTCGTAGCGGGAGTCCTGAATGAGCAGTTCTTC.

As DNA, the CDR3 is TGTGCCAGTCTAGCGTCCTACGAGCAGTACTTC. This gives the protein CASLASYEQYF. The chain combines TRBV19 with TRBJ2-7; D is possibly TRBD2 (6 bases). Trimming stripped 8 bases from V and 1 base from J, with 6 bases between. Germline V gene lookup returns CDR1 LNHDA and CDR2 SQIVND (reference sequence). The CDR3 sequence is 11 residues long. Filled out from reference TRBV19 and TRBJ2-7, the complete variable domain reads DGGITQSPKYLFRKEGQNVTLSCEQNLNHDAMYWYRQDPGQGLRLIYYSQIVNDFQKGDIAEGYSVSREKKESFPLTVTSAQKNPTAFYLCASLASYEQYFGPGTRLTVT.

The chain combines TRBV5-8 with TRBJ2-3; 8 bases are shared with TRBD1. The CDR3 length is 16 residues. The trim removed 1 base at V and 5 bases at J, leaving 9 bases unmatched. The V gene's germline CDR1 is SGHTS and CDR2 YDEGEE. The CDR3 reads CASSLIRDRGGDTQYF. The DNA of the CDR3 is TGTGCCAGCAGCTTGATTCGAGACAGGGGCGGAGATACGCAGTATTTT.

CDR3 nucleotides: TGCAGCGTTGAAGATCTCGCAGGCCGGGGATTCGACAATGAGCAGTTCTTC. It codes for CSVEDLAGRGFDNEQFF. The chain carries TRBV29-1 and TRBJ2-1, with D tentatively TRBD2 (5 bases). CDR3 length equals 17 residues. The germline V and J ends were trimmed by 0 bases and 5 bases, with 20 bases remaining between them. Germline V gene lookup returns CDR1 SQVTM and CDR2 ANQGSEA.

Turning to this clone: Other DNA sequences from this sample encode an identical CDR3 as well. V and J are TRBV7-3 and TRBJ1-1, with no clear D. The germline V and J ends were trimmed by 5 bases and 0 bases, with 7 bases remaining between them. CDR1 SGHTA and CDR2 FQGTGA come from the germline V gene. The CDR3 length is 13 residues. In DNA form, the CDR3 reads TGTGCCAGCAGCCTCCTAGTGAACACTGAAGCTTTCTTT. Encoded protein: CASSLLVNTEAFF.

The rearrangement links TRBV6-6 to TRBJ1-6; TRBD1 matches at 8 bases. V lost 11 bases to trimming and J lost 4 bases; unmatched junction nucleotides: 13. This CDR3 region has 16 residues. The germline CDR1 and CDR2 sequences are MNHNY and SVGAGI (reference sequence). CDR3 in DNA: TGTGCCTGTCGCGGACAGGGCGAAACTTATAATTCACCCCTCCACTTT. Its translation: CACRGQGETYNSPLHF.

This clone was seen a handful of times. V and J are TRBV4-1 and TRBJ2-7; possible D gene TRBD1, 5 bases. The V and J ends lost 0 bases and 0 bases respectively, with 12 bases between them. This CDR3 is 16 amino acids long. From germline, CDR1 is MGHRA and CDR2 YSYEKL. CDR3 sequence reads: CASSQERHRSSYEQYF. CDR3 in DNA: TGCGCCAGCAGCCAAGAAAGGCACAGGAGCTCCTACGAGCAGTACTTC.

In the case of this clone: A read error may account for a junction end that differs from germline. This chain connects TRBV9 to TRBJ2-4; D may be TRBD2 (5 bases). This CDR3 is built from 13 residues. Germline assignment: CDR1 SGDLS and CDR2 YYNGEE. The CDR3 sequence is CASSVGDADSPHF. DNA of the CDR3: TGTGCCAGCAGCGTAGGAGATGCGGACTCCCCCCACTTC.

This chain uses TRBV11-1 with TRBJ2-1; 8 positions match TRBD2. CDR3 length: 18 amino acids. Germline V gives CDR1 SGHAT, CDR2 FQDESV (reference sequence). J gave up 4 bases and V 5 bases, and 16 bases lay outside the gene matches. This CDR3 is CASSGDGRAGKGYNEQFF. CDR3 sequence (DNA): TGTGCCAGCAGCGGGGACGGGAGGGCAGGGAAAGGGTACAATGAGCAGTTCTTC.

This clone has more than one count but fewer than ten. This rearrangement joins TRBV7-6 to TRBJ2-3; D is possibly TRBD2 (6 bases). The CDR3 totals 14 residues. Germline V gene lookup returns CDR1 SGHVS and CDR2 FNYEAQ. Trimming pared 7 bases from V and 1 base from J, leaving 12 bases between. The CDR3 protein is CASTLEGGTDTQYF. CDR3 in DNA: TGTGCCAGCACTCTGGAGGGAGGCACAGATACGCAGTATTTT.

The chain joins TRBV6-1 to TRBJ2-3, with 7 bases aligning to TRBD2. V gave up 4 bases and J gave up 0 bases; unmatched junction bases: 7. This CDR3 has 16 amino acids. The V gene's germline CDR1 is MNHNS and CDR2 SASEGT. The DNA of the CDR3 is TGTGCCAGCAGTGCCCGAGCGGGATCTAGCACAGATACGCAGTATTTT. Its protein is CASSARAGSSTDTQYF.

The chain uses TRBV7-9 and TRBJ1-1; 8 bases line up with TRBD1. Losses at the gene ends were 8 bases for V and 5 bases for J; bases not matched to a gene: 10. Germline loops: CDR1 SEHNR, CDR2 FQNEAQ (reference sequence). This CDR3 is 14 amino acids long. The CDR3 region is CASAIQGAMTEAFF. CDR3 DNA sequence: TGTGCCAGCGCGATCCAGGGGGCGATGACTGAAGCTTTCTTT.

The chain combines TRBV27 with TRBJ2-7; tentative D call: TRBD1 (6 bases). The CDR3 has 14 amino acids. V shed 5 bases and J shed 1 base, with 12 bases lying between them. Germline CDR1 MNHEY, CDR2 SMNVEV (reference sequence). The CDR3 nucleotides are TGTGCCAGCAGTCCCCGACAGGAATCCTACGAGCAGTACTTC. This translates into CASSPRQESYEQYF.

The CDR3 bases are TGTGCCATCAGTGCCCAGGGGGACAGGGACAATCAGCCCCAGCATTTT. This codes for CAISAQGDRDNQPQHF. The chain employs TRBV10-3 and TRBJ1-5, with 9 bases lining up with TRBD1. This CDR3 is 16 amino acids long. V trimming: 4 bases; J trimming: 3 bases; junction bases outside the gene matches: 7. Germline lookup yields CDR1 ENHRY and CDR2 SYGVKD.

This chain's CDR3 is CATATGAADNSPLHF. Written as DNA, the CDR3 is TGCGCCACCGCGACAGGGGCAGCAGATAATTCACCCCTCCACTTT. The genes are TRBV5-1 and TRBJ1-6; the match to TRBD1 covers 8 bases. This CDR3 is 15 amino acids long. With 9 bases clipped from V and 5 bases from J, the junction kept 10 bases outside the gene matches. Germline loops: CDR1 SGHRS, CDR2 YFSETQ.

About this clone itself: Other DNA variants within this sample encode the same CDR3. This rearrangement joins TRBV13 to TRBJ2-1; D uncertain. Germline-derived CDR1 and CDR2 are PRHDT and FYEKMQ (reference sequence). V lost 0 bases to trimming and J lost 6 bases, with 6 bases between them. This CDR3 region has 13 residues. The CDR3 protein is CASSLGPRNEQFF. In DNA, the CDR3 is TGTGCCAGCAGCTTAGGGCCGCGCAATGAGCAGTTCTTC. Full variable domain (rest looked up from reference TRBV13 and TRBJ2-1): AAGVIQSPRHLIKEKRETATLKCYPIPRHDTVYWYQQGPGQDPQFLISFYEKMQSDKGSIPDRFSAQQFSDYHSELNMSSLELGDSALYFCASSLGPRNEQFFGPGTRLTVL.

The rearrangement uses TRBV2 and TRBJ2-7, with 8 bases lining up with TRBD1. V was pared by 7 bases and J by 5 bases, with 7 bases of the junction left unmatched. Germline V gene data show CDR1 as SNHLY and CDR2 as FYNNEI. The CDR3 length is 13 residues. For the CDR3, the DNA is TGTGCCAGCACCAAAGAGACAGGGGACGAGCAGTACTTC. Residues: CASTKETGDEQYF.

The V and J genes are TRBV5-8 and TRBJ1-5; TRBD1 matches at 10 bases. Looked up from germline, CDR1 is SGHTS and CDR2 is YDEGEE. This CDR3 region has 16 residues. The trim removed 0 bases at V and 10 bases at J, leaving 10 bases unmatched. The CDR3 bases are TGTGCCAGCAGCTTGGCCAGGACAGGGGGTTTTTTACCCCAGCATTTT. Residues: CASSLARTGGFLPQHF.

The V and J genes are TRBV15 and TRBJ2-5, with D possibly being TRBD1 (5 bases). Germline loops: CDR1 LNHNV, CDR2 YYDKDF (reference sequence). Between the trimmed V and J ends, which lost 6 bases and 1 base, there was a span of 12 bases. This CDR3 is built from 14 residues. CDR3 amino acids: CATSPRQGQETQYF. CDR3 DNA: TGTGCCACCAGTCCCCGGCAGGGCCAAGAGACCCAGTACTTC.